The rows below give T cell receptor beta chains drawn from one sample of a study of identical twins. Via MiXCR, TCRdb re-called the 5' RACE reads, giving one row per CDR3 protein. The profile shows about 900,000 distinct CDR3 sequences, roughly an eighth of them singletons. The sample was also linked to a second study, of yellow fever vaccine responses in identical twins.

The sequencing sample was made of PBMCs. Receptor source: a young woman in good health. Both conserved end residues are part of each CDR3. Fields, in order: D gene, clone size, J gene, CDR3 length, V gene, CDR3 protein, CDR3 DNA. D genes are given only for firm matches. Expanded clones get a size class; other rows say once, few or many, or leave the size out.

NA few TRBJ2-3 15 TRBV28 CASGAKGGGTDTQYF TGTGCCAGCGGGGCTAAGGGCGGTGGCACAGATACGCAGTATTTT
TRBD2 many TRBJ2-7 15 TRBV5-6 CASSLQPGLGLEQYF TGTGCCAGCAGCTTGCAGCCGGGACTAGGGCTCGAGCAGTACTTC
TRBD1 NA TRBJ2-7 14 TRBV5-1 CASSPGQGVSEQYF TGCGCCAGCAGCCCGGGACAGGGGGTTTCGGAGCAGTACTTC
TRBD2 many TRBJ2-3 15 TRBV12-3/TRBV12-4 CASSSLAGGTDTQYF TGCGCCAGCAGCTCACTAGCGGGGGGCACAGATACGCAGTATTTT
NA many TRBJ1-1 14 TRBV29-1 CSVARLVGNTEAFF TGCAGCGTTGCCCGACTCGTAGGGAACACTGAAGCTTTCTTT
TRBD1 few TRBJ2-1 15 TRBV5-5 CASSLTTGGHNEQFF TGTGCCAGCAGCTTAACGACAGGGGGGCACAATGAGCAGTTCTTC
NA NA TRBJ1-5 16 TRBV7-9 CASSLVSSGDNQPQHF TGTGCCAGCAGCTTAGTGTCGTCAGGGGACAATCAGCCCCAGCATTTT
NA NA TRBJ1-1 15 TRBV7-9 CASSLGGYLATEAFF TGTGCCAGCAGCTTGGGGGGGTACCTTGCAACTGAAGCTTTCTTT
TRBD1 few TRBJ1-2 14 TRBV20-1 CSASPPTDRGGYTF TGCAGTGCCTCGCCACCCACCGACAGGGGTGGCTACACCTTC
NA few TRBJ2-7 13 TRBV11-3 CASNNREGYEQYF TGTGCCAGCAACAACAGAGAAGGCTACGAGCAGTACTTC
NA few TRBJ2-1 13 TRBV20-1 CSATDWSYNEQFF TGCAGTGCTACGGACTGGTCCTACAATGAGCAGTTCTTC
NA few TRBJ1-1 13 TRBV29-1 CRVILGGPAEAFF TGCAGGGTTATATTGGGGGGCCCGGCTGAAGCTTTCTTT
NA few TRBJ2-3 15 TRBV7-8 CASSLAFPSTDTQYF TGTGCCAGCAGCTTAGCGTTCCCTAGCACAGATACGCAGTATTTT
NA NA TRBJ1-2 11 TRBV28 CASTSFSGYTF TGTGCCAGCACCTCCTTCTCTGGCTACACCTTC
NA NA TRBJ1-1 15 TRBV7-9 CASSTGGEGNTEAFF TGTGCCAGCAGCACCGGCGGTGAGGGGAACACTGAAGCTTTCTTT
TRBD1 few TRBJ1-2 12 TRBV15 CATSQGQKGYTF TGTGCCACCAGCCAGGGACAGAAGGGCTACACCTTC
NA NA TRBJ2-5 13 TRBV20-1 CSARDRAKETQYF TGCAGTGCTAGAGACCGGGCAAAAGAGACCCAGTACTTC
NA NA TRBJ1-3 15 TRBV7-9 CASRATGNSGNTIYF TGTGCCAGCAGAGCCACAGGAAACTCTGGAAACACCATATATTTT
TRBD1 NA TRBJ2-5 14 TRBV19 CASTRDSYQETQYF TGTGCCAGTACCCGGGACAGTTACCAAGAGACCCAGTACTTC
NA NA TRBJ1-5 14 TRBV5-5 CASSLALTDQPQHF TGTGCCAGCAGCTTGGCGCTGACGGATCAGCCCCAGCATTTT
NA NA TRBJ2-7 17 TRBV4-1 CASSQVLASAISYEQYF TGCGCCAGCAGCCAAGTTCTGGCAAGCGCGATCTCCTACGAGCAGTACTTC
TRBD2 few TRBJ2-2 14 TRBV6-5 CASNGRAATGELFF TGTGCCAGCAATGGGAGGGCAGCCACCGGGGAGCTGTTTTTT
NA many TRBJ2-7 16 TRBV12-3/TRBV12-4 CASSTIPGTRDYEQYF TGTGCCAGCAGCACCATCCCCGGGACAAGAGACTACGAGCAGTACTTC
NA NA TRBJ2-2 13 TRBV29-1 CSAERPNTGELFF TGCAGCGCCGAACGACCTAACACCGGGGAGCTGTTTTTT
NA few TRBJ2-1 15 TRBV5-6 CASSLGSHSYNEQFF TGTGCCAGCAGCTTGGGCAGCCACTCCTACAATGAGCAGTTCTTC
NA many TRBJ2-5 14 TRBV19 CASSIFSGQETQYF TGTGCCAGTAGTATTTTTTCCGGCCAAGAGACCCAGTACTTC
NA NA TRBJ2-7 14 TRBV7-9 CASSLAGSRDEQYF TGTGCCAGCAGCTTAGCAGGGAGTAGAGACGAGCAGTACTTC
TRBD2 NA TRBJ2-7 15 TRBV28 CASSLWASGDYEQYF TGTGCCAGCAGTTTGTGGGCTAGCGGGGACTACGAGCAGTACTTC
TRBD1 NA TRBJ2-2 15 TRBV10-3 CAISGGGSDTGELFF TGTGCCATCAGTGGAGGGGGCTCGGACACCGGGGAGCTGTTTTTT
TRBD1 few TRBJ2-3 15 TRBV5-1 CASLLTGSGTDTQYF TGCGCCAGCCTCCTGACAGGGTCGGGTACAGATACGCAGTATTTT
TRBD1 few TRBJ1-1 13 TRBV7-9 CASSSTGTGGAFF TGTGCCAGCAGTTCGACAGGGACAGGAGGGGCTTTCTTT
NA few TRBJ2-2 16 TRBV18 CASSRTAQANTGELFF TGTGCCAGCTCACGAACCGCCCAGGCAAACACCGGGGAGCTGTTTTTT
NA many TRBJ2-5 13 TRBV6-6 CASSYLTQETQYF TGTGCCAGCAGTTATCTTACCCAAGAGACCCAGTACTTC
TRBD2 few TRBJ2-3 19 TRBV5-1 CASSPNPGTSGRVGDTQYF TGCGCCAGCAGCCCGAACCCAGGGACTAGCGGGAGGGTTGGCGATACGCAGTATTTT
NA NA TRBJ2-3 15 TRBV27 CASSLWKGTTDTQYF TGTGCCAGCAGTTTATGGAAAGGGACGACAGATACGCAGTATTTT
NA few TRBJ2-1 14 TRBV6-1 CASQAFDRYNEQFF TGTGCCAGCCAAGCCTTCGACAGGTACAATGAGCAGTTCTTC
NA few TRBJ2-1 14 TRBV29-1 CSGRAGGAYNEQFF TGCAGCGGGAGGGCAGGGGGGGCCTACAATGAGCAGTTCTTC
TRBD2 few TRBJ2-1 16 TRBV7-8 CASSFGREVSRNEQFF TGTGCCAGCAGCTTCGGGCGGGAGGTCTCGCGCAATGAGCAGTTCTTC
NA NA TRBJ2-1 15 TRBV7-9 CASSVQLGGYNEQFF TGTGCCAGCAGCGTCCAACTAGGGGGATACAATGAGCAGTTCTTC
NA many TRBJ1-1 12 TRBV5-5 CASSPGMTEAFF TGTGCCAGCAGCCCCGGTATGACTGAAGCTTTCTTT
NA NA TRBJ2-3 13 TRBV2 CASTGGQGDTQYF TGTGCCAGCACCGGGGGACAAGGGGATACGCAGTATTTT
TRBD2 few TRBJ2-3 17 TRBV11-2 CASSVPGLAGGTDTQYF TGTGCCAGCAGCGTACCGGGACTAGCGGGGGGCACAGATACGCAGTATTTT
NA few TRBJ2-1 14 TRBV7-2 CASSPSLGDNEQFF TGTGCCAGCAGCCCGAGCTTGGGCGACAATGAGCAGTTCTTC
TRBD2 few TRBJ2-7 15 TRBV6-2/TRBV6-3 CASMLSTSGSREQYF TGTGCCAGCATGCTCTCGACTAGCGGGAGTCGGGAGCAGTACTTC
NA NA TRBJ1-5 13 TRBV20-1 CSASVVGNQPQHF TGCAGTGCTAGTGTAGTGGGCAATCAGCCCCAGCATTTT
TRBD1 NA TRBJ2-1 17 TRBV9 CASSVEGQGGTYNEQFF TGTGCCAGCAGCGTAGAGGGACAGGGTGGGACCTACAATGAGCAGTTCTTC
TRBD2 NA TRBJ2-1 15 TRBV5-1 CASSTGLAGSNEQFF TGCGCCAGCAGCACCGGACTAGCGGGAAGCAATGAGCAGTTCTTC
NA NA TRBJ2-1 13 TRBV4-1 CASSHRDHNEQFF TGCGCCAGCAGCCACCGGGACCACAATGAGCAGTTCTTC
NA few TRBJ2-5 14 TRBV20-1 CSAREGGWQETQYF TGCAGTGCTAGAGAAGGCGGTTGGCAAGAGACCCAGTACTTC
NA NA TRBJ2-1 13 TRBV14 CASAIRSYNEQFF TGTGCCAGCGCCATTCGCTCCTACAATGAGCAGTTCTTC
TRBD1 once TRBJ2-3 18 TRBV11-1 CASSSFSYRGAGADTQYF TGTGCCAGCAGCTCCTTTTCCTACAGGGGAGCAGGGGCAGATACGCAGTATTTT
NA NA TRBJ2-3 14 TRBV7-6 CASSDTGVIDTQYF TGTGCCAGCAGTGATACGGGGGTAATAGATACGCAGTATTTT
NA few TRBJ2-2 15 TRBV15 CATRRQKGPTGELFF TGTGCCACCAGGCGGCAGAAGGGCCCCACCGGGGAGCTGTTTTTT
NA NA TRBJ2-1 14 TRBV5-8 CASSFSGAGNEQFF TGTGCCAGCAGCTTCAGCGGAGCCGGCAATGAGCAGTTCTTC
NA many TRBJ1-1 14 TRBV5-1 CASSLIGASTEAFF TGCGCCAGCAGCTTGATCGGGGCGAGCACTGAAGCTTTCTTT
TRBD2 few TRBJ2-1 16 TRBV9 CASSVAPRERLNEQFF TGTGCCAGCAGCGTAGCCCCGCGGGAGCGGCTGAATGAGCAGTTCTTC
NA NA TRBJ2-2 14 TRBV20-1 CSARDREPGGELFF TGCAGTGCTAGAGATCGGGAACCTGGCGGGGAGCTGTTTTTT